This T cell receptor beta chain was sequenced for a study of fetal regulatory T cell absence and autoimmunity. Clones were read by immunoSEQ multiplex PCR, and TCRdb kept only the in-frame ones, dropping some. The sample has about 95,000 clones; more than 70% are singletons. CDR1 and CDR2 (germline): SEHNR, FQNEAQ (reference sequence). V was pared by 3 bases and J by 0 bases, with 5 bases between. The CDR3 contains 14 residues. Sequencing used pancreas tissue. The chain combines TRBV7-9 with TRBJ2-2; D remains ambiguous. The receptor was isolated from a male donor with IPEX syndrome. CDR3 DNA sequence: TGTGCCAGCAGCTTCACTGCGAACACCGGGGAGCTGTTTTTT. This translates into CASSFTANTGELFF.